The 27 T cell receptor beta chains below come from one sample, sequenced in a study of high-grade serous ovarian cancer treatment subgroups. Tumor samples were taken before definitive surgery or chemotherapy. The table came from immunoSEQ multiplex PCR; TCRdb's copy has only in-frame clones and leaves some out. The data hold roughly 10,000 clones, with approximately 70% observed a single time. The sequenced material came from tumor tissue. The receptor set was obtained from a human donor with high-grade serous ovarian cancer.

The chain recombines TRBV2 with TRBJ2-1; D may be TRBD2 (6 bases). CDR1 SNHLY and CDR2 FYNNEI come from the germline V gene. Deletions cut 4 bases from V and 5 bases from J, with 18 bases between. This CDR3 has 16 amino acids. CDR3 sequence (DNA): TGTGCCAGCAGTGGGGCGGGAAGATCTTATAACAATGAGCAGTTCTTC. Its protein is CASSGAGRSYNNEQFF.

This clone is deemed medium-sized. This rearrangement joins TRBV27 to TRBJ2-7, with 11 bases identical to TRBD2. The CDR3 covers 17 residues. Per germline, CDR1 MNHEY and CDR2 SMNVEV (reference sequence). V dropped 6 bases and J dropped 4; count of bases not matched to a gene: 14. CDR3 sequence (DNA): TGTGCCAGCAGCGAAATGCTTAGCGGGAGGGCCGGGTACGAGCAGTACTTC. This codes for CASSEMLSGRAGYEQYF.

CDR3 bases: TGTGCCAGCAGTTGGACTAGCGGGAACAATGAGCAGTTCTTC. This encodes CASSWTSGNNEQFF. The chain links TRBV6-5 to TRBJ2-1; 12 bases are a match to TRBD2. V was clipped by 4 bases and J by 5 bases; unmatched bases: 0. Germline values: CDR1 MNHEY, CDR2 SVGAGI. The CDR3 runs 14 residues.

The chain joins TRBV9 to TRBJ1-2, with unresolved D. This CDR3 contains 10 residues. V was pared by 3 bases and J by 9 bases, with 6 bases between. Germline V gives CDR1 SGDLS, CDR2 YYNGEE. Here the CDR3 DNA reads TGTGCCAGCAGCGGGGCCCGCTACACCTTC. Its translation is CASSGARYTF. Full variable domain (rest looked up from reference TRBV9 and TRBJ1-2): DSGVTQTPKHLITATGQRVTLRCSPRSGDLSVYWYQQSLDQGLQFLIQYYNGEERAKGNILERFSAQQFPDLHSELNLSSLELGDSALYFCASSGARYTFGSGTRLTVV.

The genes are TRBV7-3 and TRBJ2-2; 11 bases line up with TRBD2. The junction had 5 bases not matched to a gene; V was cut back by 5 bases and J by 3 bases. CDR1 is SGHTA, CDR2 FQGTGA, per germline. The CDR3 is made up of 16 amino acids. CDR3: CASSPGTSGYTGELFF. The CDR3 coding sequence is TGTGCCAGCAGCCCGGGGACTAGCGGTTACACCGGGGAGCTGTTTTTT. The whole variable domain, remainder taken from reference TRBV7-3 and TRBJ2-2, is GAGVSQTPSNKVTEKGKYVELRCDPISGHTALYWYRQSLGQGPEFLIYFQGTGAADDSGLPNDRFFAVRPEGSVSTLKIQRTERGDSAVYLCASSPGTSGYTGELFFGEGSRLTVL.

CDR3 amino acids: CASSQGLEWGYNEQFF. For the CDR3, the DNA is TGCGCCAGCAGCCAAGGGTTGGAGTGGGGGTACAATGAGCAGTTCTTC. This chain uses TRBV4-3 with TRBJ2-1, with D possibly being TRBD1 or TRBD2 (5 bases each). CDR1 and CDR2 from the germline V gene are LGHNA and YSLEER. The germline V and J ends were trimmed by 1 base and 4 bases, with 14 bases remaining between them. This CDR3 region has 16 residues.

The genes are TRBV6-6 and TRBJ2-7; the match to TRBD2 covers 14 bases. The CDR3 loop spans 15 amino acids. The V and J ends lost 6 bases and 2 bases, in that order; junction bases with no gene match: 3. Germline assignment: CDR1 MNHNY and CDR2 SVGAGI (reference sequence). The CDR3 DNA reads TGTGCCAGCAGACCGGGACTAGCGGGAGCCTACGAGCAGTACTTC. As protein: CASRPGLAGAYEQYF.

The J gene is TRBJ2-1, the V gene TRBV11-2; 10 bases map to TRBD1. The trim removed 5 bases at V and 4 bases at J, leaving 8 bases unmatched. The CDR3 is 16 residues long. CDR1 is SGHAT and CDR2 is FQNNGV in the germline V gene. The CDR3 loop reads CASSVTGTGAYNEQFF. The CDR3, as DNA: TGTGCCAGCAGCGTAACCGGGACAGGGGCATACAATGAGCAGTTCTTC.

This chain links TRBV30 with TRBJ2-7; 9 positions agree with TRBD2. Germline CDR1 reads GTSNPN; CDR2 reads SVGIG (reference sequence). The CDR3 runs to 13 residues. V dropped 8 bases and J dropped 2; count of bases not matched to a gene: 7. CDR3 loop: CAGLLAGAYEQYF. The DNA of the CDR3 is TGTGCCGGGCTTTTAGCGGGAGCCTACGAGCAGTACTTC.

CDR3 sequence reads: CASSQDWRPRGEQFF. CDR3 coding DNA: TGCGCCAGCAGCCAAGATTGGCGCCCCCGCGGTGAGCAGTTCTTC. This chain joins TRBV4-3 and TRBJ2-1; D gene ambiguous. Between the trimmed V and J ends, which lost 0 bases and 9 bases, there was a span of 15 bases. Germline CDR1 is LGHNA and CDR2 is YSLEER. The CDR3 loop spans 15 amino acids.

This chain joins TRBV19 and TRBJ2-1, with 8 bases identical to TRBD2. Per germline, CDR1 LNHDA and CDR2 SQIVND (reference sequence). V lost 5 bases to trimming and J lost 6 bases; unmatched junction nucleotides: 9. The CDR3 spans 15 residues. DNA for the CDR3: TGTGCCAGTAGTCTAACTAGCGGACCCAGCAATGAGCAGTTCTTC. The encoded protein is CASSLTSGPSNEQFF. The full variable domain, with the rest looked up from reference TRBV19 and TRBJ2-1, is DGGITQSPKYLFRKEGQNVTLSCEQNLNHDAMYWYRQDPGQGLRLIYYSQIVNDFQKGDIAEGYSVSREKKESFPLTVTSAQKNPTAFYLCASSLTSGPSNEQFFGPGTRLTVL.

The chain combines TRBV28 with TRBJ2-1, with 12 positions matching TRBD2. The germline gives CDR1 MDHEN, CDR2 SYDVKM. This CDR3 region has 15 residues. V shed 6 bases and J 5 bases; nucleotides not matched to a gene: 5. The DNA of the CDR3 is TGTGCCAGCAGGAATGGACTAGCGGGGAACAATGAGCAGTTCTTC. Protein sequence: CASRNGLAGNNEQFF.

CDR3 DNA sequence: TGCGCCAGCAGCTTGGCCGGGAGAGAATTTAACTATGGCTACACCTTC. Translated, it gives CASSLAGREFNYGYTF. This rearrangement joins TRBV5-1 to TRBJ1-2; no reliable D call. The CDR3 has 16 amino acids. V lost 0 bases to trimming and J lost 1 base, with 13 bases between them. The V gene's germline CDR1 is SGHRS and CDR2 YFSETQ.

The chain is built from TRBV7-2 and TRBJ1-2; D is perhaps TRBD1 (5 bases). Trimming pared 4 bases from V and 4 bases from J, leaving 13 bases between. Germline assignment: CDR1 SGHTA and CDR2 FQGNSA. The CDR3 is made up of 14 amino acids. Here the CDR3 DNA reads TGTGCCAGCAGCTATTTTGGGGACGCCTATGGCTACACCTTC. This codes for CASSYFGDAYGYTF.

The gene calls are TRBV15 and TRBJ2-1; 7 bases match TRBD2. The trim removed 1 base at V and 4 bases at J, leaving 4 bases unmatched. Germline V gives CDR1 LNHNV, CDR2 YYDKDF (reference sequence). The CDR3 contains 15 residues. CDR3 region: CATSRGEGPYNEQFF. CDR3 DNA sequence: TGTGCCACCAGCAGAGGGGAGGGCCCATACAATGAGCAGTTCTTC. Combining the CDR3 with reference TRBV15 and TRBJ2-1 gives the whole variable domain DAMVIQNPRYQVTQFGKPVTLSCSQTLNHNVMYWYQQKSSQAPKLLFHYYDKDFNNEADTPDNFQSRRPNTSFCFLDIRSPGLGDTAMYLCATSRGEGPYNEQFFGPGTRLTVL.

The chain couples TRBV9 to TRBJ1-1, with D tentatively TRBD1 (6 bases). The CDR3 spans 14 residues. CDR1 is SGDLS and CDR2 is YYNGEE in the germline V gene. V dropped 4 bases and J dropped 7 bases, with 17 bases sitting between them. DNA for the CDR3: TGTGCCAGCAGCCAGCAGACAGGAAACGGTGAAGCTTTCTTT. This translates into CASSQQTGNGEAFF.

This clone has a single count. The CDR3 sequence: CASSGTNNYGYTF. The CDR3 region has the DNA TGTGCCAGCAGTGGAACAAATAACTATGGCTACACCTTC. J is TRBJ1-2 and V is TRBV28; no firm D call. Germline CDR1 MDHEN, CDR2 SYDVKM. V was pared by 5 bases and J by 1 base, with 8 bases between. The CDR3 is made up of 13 amino acids.

This clone has just a few counts. The V and J genes are TRBV5-4 and TRBJ1-2; TRBD1 matches 7 bases. Looked up from germline, CDR1 is SGHNT and CDR2 is YYREEE (reference sequence). The CDR3 is 14 amino acids. V trimming: 4 bases; J trimming: 5 bases; junction bases outside the gene matches: 8. CDR3 amino acids: CASSRTGLPYGYTF. CDR3 coding DNA: TGTGCCAGCAGCCGGACAGGTCTGCCGTATGGCTACACCTTC.

J is TRBJ1-2 and V is TRBV5-8; no definite D call. The V end lost 0 bases, the J end lost 3 bases, and 9 bases lay between the germline ends. Germline V gene sequence: CDR1 SGHTS, CDR2 YDEGEE. This CDR3 is built from 14 residues. The CDR3 bases are TGTGCCAGCAGCTTGGCCAACCAATACTATGGCTACACCTTC. Amino acid sequence: CASSLANQYYGYTF.

This chain joins TRBV6-5 and TRBJ2-7; TRBD2 matches at 11 bases. This CDR3 is built from 14 residues. J was trimmed by 5 bases and V by 5 bases; bases with no gene match: 5. The germline CDR1 and CDR2 sequences are MNHEY and SVGAGI. The CDR3 DNA sequence: TGTGCCAGCAGTCCGATACTAGCGGGAGACGAGCAGTACTTC. It specifies CASSPILAGDEQYF.

The chain employs TRBV30 and TRBJ2-1, with a tentative D call TRBD1 (5 bases). CDR1 is GTSNPN and CDR2 is SVGIG in the germline V gene (reference sequence). Trimming took off 4 bases at V and 7 bases at J, with 8 bases between the two ends. The CDR3 has 11 residues. The CDR3 bases are TGTGCCTGGACAGGGTGGAATGAGCAGTTCTTC. This encodes CAWTGWNEQFF.

The V call is TRBV30, the J call TRBJ1-1; D is unresolved. Germline assignment: CDR1 GTSNPN and CDR2 SVGIG (reference sequence). The CDR3 runs to 14 residues. The V end lost 0 bases, the J end lost 6 bases, and 14 bases lay between the germline ends. The CDR3 here is CAWSVGRLEAEAFF. CDR3 bases: TGTGCCTGGAGTGTAGGTAGGCTAGAGGCTGAAGCTTTCTTT.

In its sample, this clone ranks as large (0.1 to 1%). This chain connects TRBV7-9 to TRBJ2-7, with 9 bases that match TRBD2. The CDR3 covers 16 residues. With 6 bases clipped from V and 5 bases from J, the junction kept 14 bases outside the gene matches. In germline, CDR1 is SEHNR, CDR2 FQNEAQ (reference sequence). CDR3 sequence: CASRLTVAGGPNEQYF. CDR3 sequence (DNA): TGTGCCAGCAGATTGACCGTGGCGGGAGGGCCGAACGAGCAGTACTTC.

The chain employs TRBV19 and TRBJ2-3; weak D call: TRBD2 (6 bases). V lost 1 base and J lost 2, with 7 bases in between. The germline gives CDR1 LNHDA, CDR2 SQIVND (reference sequence). CDR3 length: 14 residues. CDR3 nucleotides: TGTGCCAGTAGTATAGTAGCGGTCACAGATACGCAGTATTTT. Its protein is CASSIVAVTDTQYF.

This chain uses TRBV4-2 with TRBJ2-5; 10 nucleotides agree with TRBD1. The J call is in doubt because the DNA end fits TRBJ2-7 better. CDR3 length: 16 residues. The V gene's germline CDR1 is LGHNA and CDR2 YNFKEQ. CDR3 nucleotide sequence: TGTGCCAGCAGCCCCATGGGGGGACAGGGGTCTTTCGAGCAGTACTTC. It codes for CASSPMGGQGSFEQYF.

The chain has TRBV28 and TRBJ2-3; no definite D call. This CDR3 contains 14 residues. The V end lost 4 bases, the J end lost 4 bases, and 12 bases lay between the germline ends. Germline V gene lookup returns CDR1 MDHEN and CDR2 SYDVKM. CDR3 loop: CASSSAPGADTQYF. The CDR3, as DNA: TGTGCCAGCAGTTCGGCCCCGGGCGCAGATACGCAGTATTTT.

The chain carries TRBV7-9 and TRBJ2-7; 7 bases are shared with TRBD1. J lost 2 bases, V lost 7 bases, and 5 bases had no gene match. Germline CDR1 SEHNR, CDR2 FQNEAQ (reference sequence). The CDR3 has 13 amino acids. CDR3 amino acids: CASNFGTAYEQYF. DNA for the CDR3: TGTGCCAGCAACTTTGGGACAGCCTACGAGCAGTACTTC.